The subject of this entry is one T cell receptor beta chain. Antigen unknown. The CDR3 is made up of 13 amino acids. Trimming took 4 bases from V and 1 from J, leaving 5 bases between them. Germline CDR1 reads LNHDA; CDR2 reads SQIVND (reference sequence). The record originates from a study of identical twins. The study's findings and limits: Without tracking the same donors, conclusions rested on cross-sectional statistical analysis.

TCRdb re-analysed the 5' RACE reads in MiXCR, keeping a single row per CDR3 protein. The sample records roughly 630,000 distinct CDR3 sequences, about 7% being singletons. The same data also went into a second study, on yellow fever vaccine responses in identical twins.

The sequence was obtained from a woman aged 18-30 years in good health. The specimen was PBMCs. J is TRBJ2-1 and V is TRBV19, with D unresolved. CDR3 protein: CASSKGSYNEQFF. The CDR3 bases are TGTGCCAGTAGTAAGGGTTCCTACAATGAGCAGTTCTTC.